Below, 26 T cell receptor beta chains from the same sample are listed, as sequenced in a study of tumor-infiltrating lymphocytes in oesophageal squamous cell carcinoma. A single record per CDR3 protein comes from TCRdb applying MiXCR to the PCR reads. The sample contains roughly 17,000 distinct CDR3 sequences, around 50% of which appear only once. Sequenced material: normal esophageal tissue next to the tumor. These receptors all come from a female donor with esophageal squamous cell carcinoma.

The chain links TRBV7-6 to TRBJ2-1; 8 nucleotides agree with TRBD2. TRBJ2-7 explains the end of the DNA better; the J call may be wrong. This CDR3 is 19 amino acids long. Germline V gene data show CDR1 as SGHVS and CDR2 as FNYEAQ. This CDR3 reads CASSSGAGEAPPSSYEQYF. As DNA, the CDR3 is TGTGCCAGCAGCTCCGGAGCGGGAGAGGCACCCCCGAGTTCCTACGAGCAGTACTTC.

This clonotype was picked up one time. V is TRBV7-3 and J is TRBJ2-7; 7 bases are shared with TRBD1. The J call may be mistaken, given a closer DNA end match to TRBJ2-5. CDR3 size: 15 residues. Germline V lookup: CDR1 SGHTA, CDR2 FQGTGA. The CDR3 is CASSTRTGFPETQYF. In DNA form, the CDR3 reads TGTGCCAGCAGCACCCGGACAGGTTTTCCGGAGACCCAGTACTTC.

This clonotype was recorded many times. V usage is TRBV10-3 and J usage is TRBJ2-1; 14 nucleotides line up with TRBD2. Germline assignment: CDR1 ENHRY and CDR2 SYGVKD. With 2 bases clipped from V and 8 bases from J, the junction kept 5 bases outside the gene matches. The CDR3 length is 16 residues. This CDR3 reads CAISETGTSGGYEQFF. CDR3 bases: TGTGCCATCAGTGAGACCGGGACTAGCGGGGGTTATGAGCAGTTCTTC.

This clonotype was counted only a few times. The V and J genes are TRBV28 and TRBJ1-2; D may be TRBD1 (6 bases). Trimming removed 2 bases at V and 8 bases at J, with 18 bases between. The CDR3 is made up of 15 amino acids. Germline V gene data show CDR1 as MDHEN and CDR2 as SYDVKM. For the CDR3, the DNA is TGTGCCAGCAGTTTAATTTTTCGGGGGGCCTACGGCTACACCTTC. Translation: CASSLIFRGAYGYTF.

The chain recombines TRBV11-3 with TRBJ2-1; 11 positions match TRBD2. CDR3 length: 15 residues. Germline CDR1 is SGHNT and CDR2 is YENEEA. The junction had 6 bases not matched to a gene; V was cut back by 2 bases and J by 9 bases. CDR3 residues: CASSLSSGGASEQFF. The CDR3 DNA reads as TGTGCCAGCAGCTTAAGTAGCGGGGGGGCCAGTGAGCAGTTCTTC.

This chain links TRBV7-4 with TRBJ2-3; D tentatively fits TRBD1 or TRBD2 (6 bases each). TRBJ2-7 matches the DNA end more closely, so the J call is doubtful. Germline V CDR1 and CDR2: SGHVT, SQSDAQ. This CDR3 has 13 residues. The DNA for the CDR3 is TGTGCCAGCAGCACTAGGGGGGTCAATGAGCAGTACTTC. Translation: CASSTRGVNEQYF.

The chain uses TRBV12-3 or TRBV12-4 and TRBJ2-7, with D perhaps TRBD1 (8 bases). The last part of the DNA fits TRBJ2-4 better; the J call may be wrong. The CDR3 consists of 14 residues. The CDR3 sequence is CASRHRGGSNIQYF. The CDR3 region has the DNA TGTGCCAGCAGGCACAGGGGGGGTTCGAACATTCAGTACTTC.

CDR3 DNA: TGTGCCAGCACAAGAGGTCGGGGACGCAGAACAGAGACCCAGTACTTC. This translates into CASTRGRGRRTETQYF. This rearrangement joins TRBV6-1 to TRBJ2-5; D is possibly TRBD1 or TRBD2 (5 bases each). The CDR3 sequence is 16 residues long. CDR1 MNHNS and CDR2 SASEGT come from the germline V gene. With 7 bases removed from V and 4 bases from J, the gap between germline ends came to 22 bases.

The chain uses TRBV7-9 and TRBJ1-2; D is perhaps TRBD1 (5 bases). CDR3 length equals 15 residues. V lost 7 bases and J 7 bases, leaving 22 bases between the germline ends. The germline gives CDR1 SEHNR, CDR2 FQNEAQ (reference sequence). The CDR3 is CASIQTGTEGAGYTF. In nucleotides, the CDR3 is TGTGCCAGCATCCAAACCGGGACGGAGGGTGCTGGCTACACCTTC.

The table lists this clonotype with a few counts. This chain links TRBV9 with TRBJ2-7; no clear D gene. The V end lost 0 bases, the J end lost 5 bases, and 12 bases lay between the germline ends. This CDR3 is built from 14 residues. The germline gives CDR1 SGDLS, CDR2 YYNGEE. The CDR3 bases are TGTGCCAGCAGCGTAGCTCCCTCTGCGGACGAGCAGTACTTC. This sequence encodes CASSVAPSADEQYF. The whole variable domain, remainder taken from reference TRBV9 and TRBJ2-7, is DSGVTQTPKHLITATGQRVTLRCSPRSGDLSVYWYQQSLDQGLQFLIQYYNGEERAKGNILERFSAQQFPDLHSELNLSSLELGDSALYFCASSVAPSADEQYFGPGTRLTVT.

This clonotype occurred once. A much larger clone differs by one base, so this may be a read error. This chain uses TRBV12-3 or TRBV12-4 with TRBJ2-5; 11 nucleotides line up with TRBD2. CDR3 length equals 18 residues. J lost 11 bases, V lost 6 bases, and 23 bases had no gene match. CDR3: CASSSLGASGRYYNEQYF. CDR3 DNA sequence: TGTGCCAGCAGCTCTTTGGGGGCTAGCGGGAGGTACTACAATGAGCAGTACTTC.

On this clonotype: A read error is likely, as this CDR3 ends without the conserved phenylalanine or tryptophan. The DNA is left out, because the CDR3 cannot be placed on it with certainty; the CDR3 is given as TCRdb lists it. CDR3: CASSPPEYGYTFGS. The chain joins TRBV6-6 to TRBJ2-5; the table's D call TRBD2 went unverified against the DNA. Per the germline V gene, CDR1 is MNHNY and CDR2 is SVGAGI (reference sequence). The CDR3 is 14 residues long, ends included.

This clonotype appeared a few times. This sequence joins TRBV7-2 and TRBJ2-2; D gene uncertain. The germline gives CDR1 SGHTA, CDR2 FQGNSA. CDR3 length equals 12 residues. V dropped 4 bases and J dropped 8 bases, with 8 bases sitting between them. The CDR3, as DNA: TGTGCCAGCAGCTCCGAGTGGGGGGAGCTGTTTTTT. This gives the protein CASSSEWGELFF.

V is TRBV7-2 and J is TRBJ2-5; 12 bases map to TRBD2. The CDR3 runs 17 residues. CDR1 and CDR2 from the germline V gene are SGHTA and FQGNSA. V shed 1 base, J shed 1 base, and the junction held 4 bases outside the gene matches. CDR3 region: CASSLVASGRGQETQYF. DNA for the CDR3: TGTGCCAGCAGCTTAGTTGCTAGCGGGAGGGGCCAAGAGACCCAGTACTTC.

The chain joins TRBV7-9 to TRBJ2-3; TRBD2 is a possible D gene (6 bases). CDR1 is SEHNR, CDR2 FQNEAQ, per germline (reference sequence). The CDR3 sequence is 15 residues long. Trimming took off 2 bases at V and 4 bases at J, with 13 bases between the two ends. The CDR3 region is CASSLTQDYADTQYF. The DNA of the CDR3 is TGTGCCAGCAGCTTAACACAGGACTACGCAGATACGCAGTATTTT.

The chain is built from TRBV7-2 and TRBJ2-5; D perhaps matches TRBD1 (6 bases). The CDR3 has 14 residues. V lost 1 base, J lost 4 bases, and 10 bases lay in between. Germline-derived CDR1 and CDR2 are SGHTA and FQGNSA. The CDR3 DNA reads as TGTGCCAGCAGCTTAGTCACAGGGAGAGAGACCCAGTACTTC. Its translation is CASSLVTGRETQYF.

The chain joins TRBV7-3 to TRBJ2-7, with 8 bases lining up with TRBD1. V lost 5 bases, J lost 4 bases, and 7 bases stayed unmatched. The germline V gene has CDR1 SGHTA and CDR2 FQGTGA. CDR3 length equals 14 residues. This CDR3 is CASSPTGGLYEQYF. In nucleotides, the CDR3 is TGTGCCAGCAGCCCCACAGGGGGATTATACGAGCAGTACTTC.

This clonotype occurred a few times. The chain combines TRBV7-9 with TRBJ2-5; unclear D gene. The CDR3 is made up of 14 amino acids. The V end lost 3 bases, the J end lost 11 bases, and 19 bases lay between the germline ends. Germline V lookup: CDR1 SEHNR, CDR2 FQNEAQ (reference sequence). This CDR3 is CASSLSDSNNEQYF. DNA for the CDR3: TGTGCCAGCAGCTTGAGCGACTCAAACAATGAGCAGTACTTC.

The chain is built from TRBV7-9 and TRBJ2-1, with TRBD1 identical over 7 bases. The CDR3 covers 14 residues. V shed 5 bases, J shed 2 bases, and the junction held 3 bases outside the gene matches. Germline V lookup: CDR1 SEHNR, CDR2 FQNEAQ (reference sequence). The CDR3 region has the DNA TGTGCCAGCAGCGAGACAGGGCCCTACAATGAGCAGTTCTTC. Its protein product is CASSETGPYNEQFF.

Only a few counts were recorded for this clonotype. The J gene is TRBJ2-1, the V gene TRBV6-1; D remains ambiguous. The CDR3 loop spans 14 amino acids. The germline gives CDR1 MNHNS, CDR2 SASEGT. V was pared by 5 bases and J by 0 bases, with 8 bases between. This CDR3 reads CASSPLVSYNEQFF. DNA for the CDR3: TGTGCCAGCAGTCCACTGGTCTCCTACAATGAGCAGTTCTTC.

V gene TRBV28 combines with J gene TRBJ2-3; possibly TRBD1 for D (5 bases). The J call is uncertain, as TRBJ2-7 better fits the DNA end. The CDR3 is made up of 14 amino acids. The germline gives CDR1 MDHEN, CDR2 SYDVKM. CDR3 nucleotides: TGTGCCAGCAGTAGGACACCCGTGTATCGCGAGCAGTACTTC. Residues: CASSRTPVYREQYF.

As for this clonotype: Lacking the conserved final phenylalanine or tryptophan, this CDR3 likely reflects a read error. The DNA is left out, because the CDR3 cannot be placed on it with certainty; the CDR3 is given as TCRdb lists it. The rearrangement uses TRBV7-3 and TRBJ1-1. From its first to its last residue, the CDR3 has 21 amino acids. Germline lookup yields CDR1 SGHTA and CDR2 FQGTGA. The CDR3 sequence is CALKVSPGRLAGGERPSTSGQ.

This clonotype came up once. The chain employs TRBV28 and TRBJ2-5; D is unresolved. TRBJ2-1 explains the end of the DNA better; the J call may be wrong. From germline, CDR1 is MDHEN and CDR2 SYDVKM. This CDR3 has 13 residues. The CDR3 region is CASTFQQWTEQFF. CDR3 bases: TGTGCCAGCACTTTTCAACAGTGGACTGAGCAGTTCTTC.

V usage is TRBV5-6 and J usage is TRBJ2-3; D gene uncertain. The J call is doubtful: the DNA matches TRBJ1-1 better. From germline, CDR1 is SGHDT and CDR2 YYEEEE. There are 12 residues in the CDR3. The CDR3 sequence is CASSLRGTEAFF. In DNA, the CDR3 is TGTGCCAGCAGCCTCCGAGGCACTGAAGCTTTCTTT.

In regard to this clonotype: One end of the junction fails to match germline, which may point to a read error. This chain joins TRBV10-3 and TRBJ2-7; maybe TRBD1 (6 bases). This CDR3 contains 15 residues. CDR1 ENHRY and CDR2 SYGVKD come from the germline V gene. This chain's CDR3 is CAISVDSPYNSPLHF. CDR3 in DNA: TGTGCCATCAGTGTGGACAGCCCCTATAATTCACCCCTCCACTTC.

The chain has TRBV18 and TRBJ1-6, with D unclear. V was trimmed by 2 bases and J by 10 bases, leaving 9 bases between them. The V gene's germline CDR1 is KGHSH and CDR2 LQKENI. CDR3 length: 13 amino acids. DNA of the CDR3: TGTGCCAGCTCACCAGAGTCGGGGTCACCCCTCCACTTT. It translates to CASSPESGSPLHF. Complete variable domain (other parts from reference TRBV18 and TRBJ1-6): NAGVMQNPRHLVRRRGQEARLRCSPMKGHSHVYWYRQLPEEGLKFMVYLQKENIIDESGMPKERFSAEFPKEGPSILRIQQVVRGDSAAYFCASSPESGSPLHFGNGTRLTVT.